This TCR beta chain was sequenced during a study of monozygotic twins with inflammatory bowel disease. The CDR3 totals 17 residues. Each donor had about 2.5 ml of blood drawn. Using the 5' RACE reads, TCRdb records one entry per CDR3 protein without DNA. Its table records 310,000 or so distinct CDR3 sequences. This TCR derives from a human donor with ulcerative colitis or Crohn's disease, or a healthy co-twin of an affected twin (not recorded which). The chain has TRBV12-3 or TRBV12-4 and TRBJ1-5; there is no DNA to check the TCRdb D call of TRBD1. The sample comprised blood. The CDR3: CASSAGTGGISNQPQHF.